This TCR beta chain was observed in a study of shared clonotypes between healthy human individuals. About the study: There were three CD4 naive, three CD4 memory, two CD8 naive and one CD8 memory plates per donor.

With 2 bases removed from V and 5 bases from J, the gap between germline ends came to 10 bases. CDR1 is SQVTM and CDR2 is ANQGSEA in the germline V gene. There are 13 residues in the CDR3. The authors divided CD4+ cells into CD45RA+ naive and CD45RA-negative memory subsets. Study results and caveats: Some naive CD4 clonotypes, 5% to 5.5%, turned up in common across a handful of donors. Non-shared clonotypes were found to have lower generation probabilities than the clonotypes that were shared by all four of the sorted-subset donors.

Method: immunoSEQ multiplex PCR; TCRdb's copy keeps in-frame clones and lacks some. The sample carries fewer than 2.5 million clones, over 85% recorded once. With regard to this clone: The target antigen is unknown.

The specimen sequenced was naive CD4+ T cells from PBMCs. Subset specified: CD45RA+ positively selected. The source of this sequence is a man aged 18 to 30 in good health. Some clones in this sample may be carry-over from other donors' samples. The rearrangement uses TRBV29-1 and TRBJ2-1; D is ambiguous. The CDR3 bases are TGCAGCGTTGAAACTGACAACCACAATGAGCAGTTCTTC. It is translated as CSVETDNHNEQFF.